The 24 T cell receptor beta chains in this list originate from one sample, sequenced in a study of T cell responses to AZD1222 COVID-19 vaccine. Generated by immunoSEQ multiplex PCR, the TCRdb table keeps only in-frame clones and is missing some. This sample has about 190,000 clones, with approximately 94% found just once. This specimen consisted of peripheral blood, obtained 28 days after the second dose of the MenACWY control vaccine. Receptors originate from an adult who received the MenACWY meningococcal vaccine as a control.

The chain uses TRBV29-1 and TRBJ2-1, with TRBD2 identical over 12 bases. The length of the CDR3 is 17 residues. The V gene end was trimmed by 7 bases and the J gene end by 0 bases; junction bases not matched to a gene: 10. Per germline, CDR1 SQVTM and CDR2 ANQGSEA. CDR3 DNA sequence: TGCAGCGCATCCGGGACTAGCGGGCCGCCCTCCTACAATGAGCAGTTCTTC. This translates into CSASGTSGPPSYNEQFF.

Remarks on this clone: This specimen includes other DNA sequences encoding the same CDR3. The chain recombines TRBV7-2 with TRBJ1-4; 8 nucleotides agree with TRBD1. This CDR3 has 14 amino acids. The V and J ends lost 5 bases and 5 bases, in that order; junction bases with no gene match: 4. Germline assignment: CDR1 SGHTA and CDR2 FQGNSA. CDR3 bases: TGTGCCAGCAGCCTAGGACAGGGCAATGAAAAACTGTTTTTT. Amino acids: CASSLGQGNEKLFF.

This clone was recorded only once. This chain uses TRBV11-2 with TRBJ2-7; the D is unclear. The germline gives CDR1 SGHAT, CDR2 FQNNGV. The CDR3 length is 14 residues. Trimming pared 1 base from V and 6 bases from J, leaving 13 bases between. CDR3 coding DNA: TGTGCCAGCAGCTTAGGGCAGGTCGGTCTCGAGCAGTACTTC. Residues: CASSLGQVGLEQYF.

This rearrangement joins TRBV5-5 to TRBJ1-6; D is possibly TRBD1 (5 bases). Between the trimmed V and J ends, which lost 5 bases and 7 bases, there was a span of 10 bases. There are 13 residues in the CDR3. The V gene's germline CDR1 is SGHKS and CDR2 YYEKEE (reference sequence). The CDR3 spells CASRAGENSPLHF. The DNA of the CDR3 is TGTGCCAGCAGAGCGGGGGAGAATTCACCCCTCCACTTT. The variable domain in full, with the rest retrieved from reference TRBV5-5 and TRBJ1-6, is DAGVTQSPTHLIKTRGQQVTLRCSPISGHKSVSWYQQVLGQGPQFIFQYYEKEERGRGNFPDRFSARQFPNYSSELNVNALLLGDSALYLCASRAGENSPLHFGNGTRLTVT.

The V and J genes are TRBV24-1 and TRBJ2-2; D is unresolved. CDR1 is KGHDR and CDR2 is SFDVKD in the germline V gene. The CDR3 consists of 17 residues. Trimming stripped 7 bases from V and 0 bases from J, with 17 bases between. In nucleotides, the CDR3 is TGTGCCACCAGCCCACGGAACCTGGGGTCGAACACCGGGGAGCTGTTTTTT. Residues: CATSPRNLGSNTGELFF.

V gene TRBV18 combines with J gene TRBJ2-7; D gene ambiguous. This CDR3 is 14 amino acids long. The germline V gene encodes CDR1 KGHSH and CDR2 LQKENI. V shed 1 base and J shed 2 bases, with 9 bases lying between them. The DNA for the CDR3 is TGTGCCAGCTCACCACGGACCGGAGCCTACGAGCAGTACTTC. This encodes CASSPRTGAYEQYF.

This chain uses TRBV7-6 with TRBJ2-7; 12 nucleotides align to TRBD2. The junction had 7 bases not matched to a gene; V was cut back by 3 bases and J by 7 bases. Germline V gene sequence: CDR1 SGHVS, CDR2 FNYEAQ. This CDR3 comprises 15 residues. In nucleotides, the CDR3 is TGTGCCAGCAGCTTGCTAGCGGGAGGGCCTGGGGAGCAGTACTTC. Translation gives CASSLLAGGPGEQYF.

This chain connects TRBV7-2 to TRBJ2-5, with D maybe TRBD2 (6 bases). Germline lookup yields CDR1 SGHTA and CDR2 FQGNSA. The V end was cut by 8 bases, the J end by 0 bases, with 16 bases between. The CDR3 spans 15 residues. The CDR3 sequence is CASGSSAAYQETQYF. In DNA form, the CDR3 reads TGTGCCAGCGGCTCTAGCGCCGCGTACCAAGAGACCCAGTACTTC.

The chain uses TRBV9 and TRBJ2-1; D gene uncertain. V gave up 4 bases and J gave up 7 bases, with 9 bases separating them. CDR1 SGDLS and CDR2 YYNGEE come from the germline V gene. There are 12 residues in the CDR3. CDR3: CASSQPLNEQFF. The CDR3 DNA follows: TGTGCCAGCAGCCAACCACTTAATGAGCAGTTCTTC.

This chain joins TRBV21-1 and TRBJ2-7; the listed D gene, TRBD1, was not tested against the DNA. TRBV21-1 is annotated as a pseudogene. The CDR3 runs to 16 residues. The CDR3 coding sequence is TGTGCCAGCAGCAAAGAATCGCCAGGGGTGCGGTACGAGCAGTACTTC. Protein product: CASSKESPGVRYEQYF.

The genes are TRBV6-5 and TRBJ1-2; TRBD1 matches 8 bases. The CDR3 sequence is 15 residues long. V lost 7 bases to trimming and J lost 3 bases; unmatched junction nucleotides: 10. Germline assignment: CDR1 MNHEY and CDR2 SVGAGI. DNA for the CDR3: TGTGCCAGCAATCAGGGGGCAGGGCTAGACTATGGCTACACCTTC. This codes for CASNQGAGLDYGYTF.

The chain combines TRBV7-8 with TRBJ2-5; the D gene is possibly TRBD1 (5 bases). The CDR3 is 15 amino acids. Per the germline V gene, CDR1 is SGHVS and CDR2 is FQNEAQ. The V end lost 4 bases, the J end lost 4 bases, and 16 bases lay between the germline ends. The DNA of the CDR3 is TGTGCCAGCAGCTACCAGGGTGGGGTCGGAGAGACCCAGTACTTC. Translated, it gives CASSYQGGVGETQYF.

V and J are TRBV27 and TRBJ1-4, with D hard to call. CDR3 length: 11 residues. CDR1 and CDR2 (germline): MNHEY, SMNVEV (reference sequence). Trimming pared 6 bases from V and 10 bases from J, leaving 9 bases between. The CDR3 region is CASSFGGKLFF. The CDR3 DNA reads as TGTGCCAGCAGCTTCGGCGGAAAACTGTTTTTT. The whole variable domain, remainder taken from reference TRBV27 and TRBJ1-4, is EAQVTQNPRYLITVTGKKLTVTCSQNMNHEYMSWYRQDPGLGLRQIYYSMNVEVTDKGDVPEGYKVSRKEKRNFPLILESPSPNQTSLYFCASSFGGKLFFGSGTQLSVL.

The chain combines TRBV9 with TRBJ1-1; TRBD1 agrees at 7 bases. From germline, CDR1 is SGDLS and CDR2 YYNGEE. Trimming cost V 4 bases and J 4 bases; bases outside gene matches: 7. The length of the CDR3 is 14 residues. CDR3 protein: CASSPQQGTTEAFF. For the CDR3, the DNA is TGTGCCAGCAGCCCCCAACAGGGGACCACTGAAGCTTTCTTT.

This sequence joins TRBV4-3 and TRBJ1-5; D is unresolved. This CDR3 is built from 14 residues. CDR1 is LGHNA and CDR2 is YSLEER in the germline V gene. V shed 0 bases and J shed 11 bases, with 14 bases lying between them. CDR3 sequence: CASSQDRFGQAQHF. DNA of the CDR3: TGCGCCAGCAGCCAAGACCGTTTCGGGCAGGCCCAGCATTTT.

The chain has TRBV7-6 and TRBJ1-2, with D perhaps matching TRBD1 (5 bases). The germline V and J ends were trimmed by 4 bases and 8 bases, with 17 bases remaining between them. The CDR3 spans 14 residues. Germline-derived CDR1 and CDR2 are SGHVS and FNYEAQ. Written as DNA, the CDR3 is TGTGCCAGCAGCTCTACCCCTGGGGCCGAGGGCTACACCTTC. This translates into CASSSTPGAEGYTF.

The CDR3 DNA sequence: TGCAGCGCTTCTGGAGTCCTGAACACCGGGGAGCTGTTTTTT. Translated: CSASGVLNTGELFF. This chain links TRBV29-1 with TRBJ2-2; D remains unclear. The length of the CDR3 is 14 residues. The germline gives CDR1 SQVTM, CDR2 ANQGSEA. Trimming took off 7 bases at V and 1 base at J, with 13 bases between the two ends.

This clone was found a few times. The chain has TRBV18 and TRBJ1-5, with TRBD1 identical over 7 bases. Germline lookup yields CDR1 KGHSH and CDR2 LQKENI. J was trimmed by 2 bases and V by 4 bases; bases with no gene match: 11. This CDR3 contains 17 residues. Here the CDR3 reads CASSRTSGGVGNQPQHF. In DNA form, the CDR3 reads TGTGCCAGCTCACGTACTTCAGGGGGAGTCGGCAATCAGCCCCAGCATTTT.

CDR3 nucleotides: TGTGCCAGCAGCCCCGGACTAGCGGGAGTGTCCGGGGAGCTGTTTTTT. Its translation: CASSPGLAGVSGELFF. J is TRBJ2-2 and V is TRBV11-3; TRBD2 matches at 13 bases. Germline loops: CDR1 SGHNT, CDR2 YENEEA. The CDR3 contains 16 residues. The V segment lost 5 bases and the J segment 6 bases; nucleotides outside the gene matches: 6.

This rearrangement joins TRBV7-9 to TRBJ1-6, with D uncertain. Germline V gene data show CDR1 as SEHNR and CDR2 as FQNEAQ (reference sequence). The CDR3 sequence is 14 residues long. Trimming removed 2 bases from V and 6 bases from J, with 8 bases in between. The CDR3 DNA reads TGTGCCAGCAGCTTATCAGAAAGTAATTCACCCCTCCACTTT. It translates to CASSLSESNSPLHF.

The rearrangement joins TRBV4-2 to TRBJ1-1; 7 bases agree with TRBD1. The CDR3 is made up of 13 amino acids. Trimming removed 6 bases from V and 0 bases from J; junction bases left unmatched: 1. In germline, CDR1 is LGHNA, CDR2 YNFKEQ. The CDR3 DNA follows: TGTGCCAGCAGTAGGGGGCTGAACACTGAAGCTTTCTTT. As protein: CASSRGLNTEAFF.

The chain is built from TRBV7-2 and TRBJ1-3; D ambiguous. This CDR3 comprises 13 residues. Trimming pared 5 bases from V and 0 bases from J, leaving 5 bases between. The germline V gene encodes CDR1 SGHTA and CDR2 FQGNSA. The CDR3 DNA sequence: TGTGCCAGCAGCGTAGACTCTGGAAACACCATATATTTT. Amino acids: CASSVDSGNTIYF.

The V gene is TRBV7-2, the J gene TRBJ2-5; D might be TRBD1 or TRBD2, each matching 5 bases. Deletions cut 5 bases from V and 13 bases from J, with 17 bases between. Germline CDR1 and CDR2: SGHTA and FQGNSA. This CDR3 has 12 amino acids. The DNA of the CDR3 is TGTGCCAGCAGCCCGGGACCCTTTGCACCGTACTTC. Translation: CASSPGPFAPYF.

This chain joins TRBV10-3 and TRBJ1-2; TRBD1 agrees at 9 bases. The CDR3 consists of 13 residues. The germline CDR1 and CDR2 sequences are ENHRY and SYGVKD. The V gene end was trimmed by 10 bases and the J gene end by 1 base; junction bases not matched to a gene: 4. The DNA of the CDR3 is TGTGCCACCCGGGACAGGGATAACTATGGCTACACCTTC. Its protein product is CATRDRDNYGYTF.